This T cell receptor beta chain was retrieved from a study of T cell responses to AZD1222 COVID-19 vaccine. The length of the CDR3 is 14 residues. Germline-derived CDR1 and CDR2 are SGHVS and FQNEAQ. V shed 5 bases and J shed 0 bases, with 10 bases lying between them. A note on this clone: Its antigen is not known.

General study points: Unmutated regions of variants are reportedly targeted by nearly half of spike-specific TCRs.

The data were produced by immunoSEQ multiplex PCR, yet TCRdb's version contains in-frame clones alone and is incomplete. The sample includes some 120,000 clones, roughly four fifths of them seen just once. The sample here was peripheral blood, taken on day 0 of AZD1222 vaccination. This rearrangement joins TRBV7-8 to TRBJ1-1; D is unresolved. This TCR was recovered from an adult in good health. As DNA, the CDR3 is TGTGCCAGCAGCCCCAGACGTCTGAACACTGAAGCTTTCTTT. This encodes CASSPRRLNTEAFF.